The source of this T cell receptor (beta chain) is a study of blood T cell repertoires in COVID-19. Study as a whole: There were acute and convalescent COVID-19 samples, and they came from the United States, Italy and Spain. In each case, the material was cDNA or gDNA derived from T cells, B-cell-depleted T cells, or PBMCs.

This clone was found a few times. In the original workflow: Estimates of nucleated cell counts were drawn from the amplification of reference gene primers. Profiling relied on immunoSEQ multiplex PCR, and the TCRdb table lists in-frame clones only, not all of them. V and J calls and clone size are as listed in that table; D and trimming were resolved from the DNA. The sample shows some 250,000 clones, around 79% of them seen only once. Germline CDR1 is SQVTM and CDR2 is ANQGSEA. The CDR3 runs to 16 residues. V was trimmed by 2 bases and J by 1 base, leaving 15 bases between them. The clonotype comes from an elderly woman with acute or convalescent COVID-19. Material for sequencing was peripheral blood. This sequence joins TRBV29-1 and TRBJ2-1; D ambiguous. CDR3 DNA: TGCAGCGTTGAATGGCGGTTTCGTCGGTCCTACAATGAGCAGTTCTTC. It codes for CSVEWRFRRSYNEQFF.